These T cell receptor beta chains were read from a single sample in a study of shared clonotypes between healthy human individuals. The table came from immunoSEQ multiplex PCR; TCRdb's copy has only in-frame clones and leaves some out. The table lists 2 million to 2.5 million clones, 85% to 95% of them singletons, with roughly 0.36% in the top ten. Material: naive CD4+ T cells from PBMCs. The receptors were sampled from a man aged 18 to 29 in good health. Some clones in this sample may be carry-over from other donors' samples. CDR3s include the opening cysteine and the closing phenylalanine or tryptophan. D genes are given only for firm matches. Clone size, where shown, is once, few, many, or a class for clones that have expanded.

clone size	D gene	J gene	V gene	CDR3 protein	CDR3 DNA
NA	NA	TRBJ1-5	TRBV6-5	CASSYSTGQPQHF	TGTGCCAGCAGTTACTCGACGGGACAGCCCCAGCATTTT
NA	NA	TRBJ2-7	TRBV5-1	CASSLEDRSSYEQYF	TGCGCCAGCAGCTTGGAGGACCGGAGCTCCTACGAGCAGTACTTC
NA	NA	TRBJ1-1	TRBV28	CASISLEGTRTEAFF	TGTGCCAGCATTTCCCTGGAGGGGACAAGAACTGAAGCTTTCTTT
NA	NA	TRBJ2-1	TRBV18	CASSPRQRSDYNEQFF	TGTGCCAGCTCACCACGGCAGAGGTCAGACTACAATGAGCAGTTCTTC
NA	NA	TRBJ2-7	TRBV18	CASSPSGDEQYF	TGTGCCAGCTCCCCGAGCGGCGACGAGCAGTACTTC
NA	NA	TRBJ2-5	TRBV30	CAWSPRTEETQYF	TGTGCCTGGAGTCCCCGGACCGAGGAGACCCAGTACTTC
NA	NA	TRBJ2-2	TRBV27	CASRKLLINTGELFF	TGTGCCAGCAGAAAACTTCTTATAAACACCGGGGAGCTGTTTTTT
NA	NA	TRBJ2-7	TRBV28	CASSFWGDGSHEQYF	TGTGCCAGCAGTTTTTGGGGGGATGGTAGCCACGAGCAGTACTTC
NA	NA	TRBJ2-5	TRBV7-9	CASSRTAEGETQYF	TGTGCCAGCAGCCGGACAGCAGAGGGGGAGACCCAGTACTTC
NA	TRBD2	TRBJ2-1	TRBV19	CASNLAGGTYNEQFF	TGTGCCAGTAATCTAGCGGGAGGGACCTACAATGAGCAGTTCTTC
NA	TRBD2	TRBJ2-3	TRBV7-2	CASSLGRSAGGSGDTQYF	TGTGCCAGCAGCTTAGGGCGGTCGGCGGGAGGGTCAGGAGATACGCAGTATTTT
NA	NA	TRBJ1-3	TRBV28	CASSQLRGLSSGNTIYF	TGTGCCAGCAGCCAACTCCGAGGGTTGAGCTCTGGAAACACCATATATTTT
NA	TRBD1	TRBJ2-1	TRBV5-3	CARSGSLDRANNEQFF	TGTGCCAGAAGCGGCAGCCTAGACAGGGCCAACAATGAGCAGTTCTTC
NA	TRBD1	TRBJ1-6	TRBV18	CASSPRQGTADSPLHF	TGTGCCAGCTCACCCCGACAGGGGACGGCGGATTCACCCCTCCACTTT
NA	NA	TRBJ1-1	TRBV14	CASSQVGAGTEAFF	TGTGCCAGCAGCCAAGTTGGAGCGGGGACTGAAGCTTTCTTT
NA	NA	TRBJ1-2	TRBV7-8	CASSLGGSGTPNYGYTF	TGTGCCAGCAGCTTAGGGGGGTCCGGGACACCTAACTATGGCTACACCTTC
NA	NA	TRBJ2-5	TRBV5-1	CASSFYSDTKETQYF	TGCGCCAGCAGCTTTTATAGCGATACGAAAGAGACCCAGTACTTC
NA	NA	TRBJ1-5	TRBV27	CASSANFNQPQHF	TGTGCCAGCAGTGCAAACTTCAATCAGCCCCAGCATTTT
once	TRBD2	TRBJ2-3	TRBV2	CASSVSGRGTDTQYF	TGTGCCAGCAGTGTTAGCGGGAGGGGCACAGATACGCAGTATTTT
once	NA	TRBJ2-2	TRBV19	CASIKGGIDTGELFF	TGTGCCAGTATCAAGGGCGGGATCGACACCGGGGAGCTGTTTTTT
once	NA	TRBJ2-3	TRBV7-9	CASSSKPSVADTQYF	TGTGCCAGCAGCTCCAAACCTAGCGTGGCAGATACGCAGTATTTT
NA	TRBD2	TRBJ2-5	TRBV10-3	CAISESASGRQETQYF	TGTGCCATCAGTGAGTCCGCTAGCGGGAGGCAAGAGACCCAGTACTTC
once	NA	TRBJ1-1	TRBV28	CASNDPENTEAFF	TGTGCCAGCAATGATCCGGAGAACACTGAAGCTTTCTTT
NA	NA	TRBJ2-5	TRBV5-1	CASSKLSGQQETQYF	TGCGCCAGCAGCAAACTATCGGGACAACAAGAGACCCAGTACTTC
NA	TRBD2	TRBJ2-3	TRBV5-1	CASSSGTSGSSTDTQYF	TGCGCCAGCAGTTCCGGGACTAGCGGTTCTAGCACAGATACGCAGTATTTT
NA	NA	TRBJ2-7	TRBV11-3	CASSLGGNEQYF	TGTGCCAGCAGCTTAGGGGGGAACGAGCAGTACTTC
NA	NA	TRBJ1-1	TRBV7-9	CASGSRTEAFF	TGTGCCAGCGGTTCTCGGACTGAAGCTTTCTTT
NA	TRBD2	TRBJ2-3	TRBV7-2	CASSPREEAQYF	TGTGCCAGCAGCCCTCGGGAGGAGGCGCAGTATTTT
NA	NA	TRBJ1-1	TRBV28	CASRDQGRDTEAFF	TGTGCCAGCAGAGATCAGGGGAGGGACACTGAAGCTTTCTTT
once	NA	TRBJ2-7	TRBV11-2	CASTRRVTGDTEQYF	TGTGCCAGCACCCGCCGAGTGACGGGGGATACCGAGCAGTACTTC
NA	NA	TRBJ1-1	TRBV7-9	CASSSAGRGNTEAFF	TGTGCCAGCAGCTCAGCTGGGCGCGGCAACACTGAAGCTTTCTTT
once	NA	TRBJ2-3	TRBV18	CASSPPRGIGTDTQYF	TGTGCCAGCTCACCACCGCGCGGGATAGGGACAGATACGCAGTATTTT